These T cell receptor beta chains were read from a single sample in a study of T cell changes during pregnancy in multiple sclerosis. TCRdb keeps only in-frame clones here, not all; method: immunoSEQ multiplex PCR. The sample yields roughly 40,000 clones, roughly nine tenths seen once. The material sequenced was CD8+ T cells from peripheral blood mononuclear cells, taken in the first trimester of pregnancy. The source of these receptors is a female donor with multiple sclerosis, enrolled in a pregnancy study. The CDR3 runs from the conserved cysteine through the conserved F or W. A D gene is named only where the DNA matches it firmly. Size tells how often a clone was seen (once, few, many) or the class of an expanded clone, and some rows leave it out.

d_gene	v_gene	j_gene	abundance	CDR3aa	CDR3nt
TRBD2	TRBV2	TRBJ2-3	NA	CASYSFGTTTSTDTQYF	TGTGCCAGCTACTCATTCGGGACTACCACTAGCACAGATACGCAGTATTTT
TRBD1	TRBV11-2	TRBJ2-7	NA	CASSQPQGVTYEQYF	TGTGCCAGCAGCCAGCCCCAGGGGGTAACCTACGAGCAGTACTTC
TRBD1	TRBV6-1	TRBJ1-5	NA	CASSPRQGLRPQHF	TGTGCCAGCAGTCCTCGACAGGGTCTGAGGCCCCAGCATTTT
NA	TRBV27	TRBJ2-1	NA	CASQTLTSGNEQFF	TGTGCCAGCCAGACTTTAACTAGTGGCAATGAGCAGTTCTTC
NA	TRBV4-1	TRBJ2-5	NA	CASSQAEFGLETQYF	TGCGCCAGCAGCCAAGCGGAGTTCGGTTTGGAGACCCAGTACTTC
TRBD2	TRBV27	TRBJ2-5	NA	CASSWGLWETQYF	TGTGCCAGCAGTTGGGGACTATGGGAGACCCAGTACTTC
TRBD2	TRBV9	TRBJ2-3	NA	CASSDPSGGPDTQYF	TGTGCCAGCAGCGACCCTAGCGGGGGGCCAGATACGCAGTATTTT
NA	TRBV27	TRBJ1-5	once	CASSPSLGEEGRPQHF	TGTGCCAGCAGTCCTTCTCTTGGTGAAGAGGGTCGGCCCCAGCATTTT
NA	TRBV19	TRBJ1-1	NA	CASMVESGLHTEAFF	TGTGCGAGTATGGTGGAGAGTGGATTGCACACTGAAGCTTTCTTT
TRBD1	TRBV4-2	TRBJ1-2	NA	CASSQHSGDRVLNGYTF	TGTGCCAGCAGCCAACATTCCGGGGACAGGGTTTTGAATGGCTACACCTTC
NA	TRBV27	TRBJ2-2	NA	CASSPGGPGELFF	TGTGCCAGCAGCCCTGGGGGCCCCGGGGAGCTGTTTTTT
NA	TRBV7-6	TRBJ1-6	NA	CASSLAPYDSNSPLHF	TGTGCCAGCAGCTTAGCGCCTTATGACTCTAATTCACCCCTCCACTTT
NA	TRBV11-2	TRBJ1-1	NA	CASTTLTPGVGDTEAFF	TGTGCCAGCACCACCCTCACCCCGGGCGTCGGGGACACTGAAGCTTTCTTT
TRBD1	TRBV13	TRBJ1-1	NA	CASSSRTGVDTEAFF	TGTGCCAGCAGCTCCCGGACAGGGGTGGACACTGAAGCTTTCTTT
TRBD1	TRBV7-6	TRBJ2-7	NA	CASSDGQGASEQYF	TGTGCCAGCAGCGACGGACAGGGGGCCTCCGAGCAGTACTTC
TRBD2	TRBV27	TRBJ2-7	NA	CASSSGLYYEQYF	TGTGCCAGCAGTTCGGGACTATACTACGAGCAGTACTTC
TRBD1	TRBV27	TRBJ1-2	NA	CASSQMTGGAKGYTF	TGTGCCAGCAGCCAGATGACAGGGGGCGCTAAAGGCTACACCTTC
NA	TRBV7-8	TRBJ2-3	NA	CASSLVGSGFTDTQYF	TGTGCCAGCAGCTTAGTTGGTAGCGGCTTCACAGATACGCAGTATTTT
TRBD1	TRBV11-3	TRBJ2-3	once	CASSSQGYPDTQYF	TGTGCCAGCAGCTCACAGGGGTACCCAGATACGCAGTATTTT
NA	TRBV5-6	TRBJ2-7	NA	CASSSPGLRSSYEQYF	TGTGCCAGCAGCTCTCCGGGACTCAGGAGCTCCTACGAGCAGTACTTC
TRBD1	TRBV9	TRBJ1-2	NA	CASSAQGVGYTF	TGTGCCAGCAGCGCACAGGGGGTTGGCTACACCTTC
NA	TRBV4-1	TRBJ1-1	once	CASSPLGGGTEAFF	TGCGCCAGCAGCCCCCTCGGGGGTGGCACTGAAGCTTTCTTT
TRBD2	TRBV9	TRBJ2-3	once	CASSVGSGGGFTDTQYF	TGTGCCAGCAGCGTAGGTTCGGGCGGGGGGTTCACAGATACGCAGTATTTT
NA	TRBV19	TRBJ1-5	NA	CASSSGEGESQPQHF	TGTGCCAGTAGTAGTGGCGAGGGTGAAAGTCAGCCCCAGCATTTT
TRBD1	TRBV14	TRBJ1-1	NA	CASSPNHRDRGVTEAFF	TGTGCCAGCAGCCCGAATCACCGGGACAGGGGAGTTACTGAAGCTTTCTTT
NA	TRBV6-5	TRBJ2-1	NA	CASRSGWGQFF	TGTGCCAGCAGGTCAGGGTGGGGGCAGTTCTTC
TRBD1	TRBV6-5	TRBJ2-4	NA	CASTGGKNIQYF	TGTGCCAGCACAGGGGGTAAGAACATTCAGTACTTC
TRBD1	TRBV9	TRBJ2-7	NA	CASSEGGGSTYEQYF	TGTGCCAGCAGCGAAGGGGGCGGGTCGACCTACGAGCAGTACTTC
NA	TRBV19	TRBJ2-1	NA	CASSTIANEQFF	TGTGCCAGTAGTACCATAGCAAATGAGCAGTTCTTC
TRBD1	TRBV29-1	TRBJ2-3	NA	CSVDGQGTDTQYF	TGCAGCGTTGACGGACAGGGGACCGATACGCAGTATTTT
TRBD1	TRBV6-1	TRBJ1-4	NA	CASTAGGSYEKLFF	TGTGCCAGCACCGCAGGGGGCTCCTACGAAAAACTGTTTTTT
NA	TRBV9	TRBJ2-1	NA	CASSVATVSMDEQFF	TGTGCCAGCAGCGTAGCTACGGTGTCGATGGATGAGCAGTTCTTC
TRBD1	TRBV6-5	TRBJ2-5	NA	CASSYRQGIQETQYF	TGTGCCAGCAGTTACCGACAGGGAATACAAGAGACCCAGTACTTC
TRBD1	TRBV7-9	TRBJ2-1	NA	CASSLLQGIHEQFF	TGTGCCAGCAGCTTATTACAGGGGATCCATGAGCAGTTCTTC
NA	TRBV5-6	TRBJ1-2	NA	CASSLVWGDVGYTF	TGTGCCAGCAGCTTGGTTTGGGGAGACGTGGGCTACACCTTC
TRBD1	TRBV5-6	TRBJ2-7	NA	CASSGRDREVDEQYF	TGTGCCAGCAGCGGCCGGGACAGGGAGGTCGACGAGCAGTACTTC
NA	TRBV27	TRBJ2-7	NA	CASSPTATYEQYF	TGTGCCAGCAGTCCGACTGCCACCTACGAGCAGTACTTC
NA	TRBV6-5	TRBJ2-5	NA	CASRYKVFAGETQYF	TGTGCCAGCAGGTACAAAGTCTTTGCGGGAGAGACCCAGTACTTC
TRBD2	TRBV4-2	TRBJ2-1	NA	CASSRWTSGGPNEQFF	TGTGCCAGCAGCCGCTGGACTAGCGGGGGCCCTAATGAGCAGTTCTTC
TRBD1	TRBV5-8	TRBJ1-2	NA	CASSLGDRARNYGYTF	TGTGCCAGCAGCTTAGGGGACAGGGCGCGCAACTATGGCTACACCTTC
NA	TRBV11-2	TRBJ2-4	NA	CASSPRVNQNIQYF	TGTGCCAGCAGCCCCAGGGTAAACCAAAACATTCAGTACTTC
NA	TRBV23-1	TRBJ1-4	NA	CASSQRATGFPTNEKLFF	TGCGCCAGCAGTCAACGAGCTACAGGGTTTCCAACTAATGAAAAACTGTTTTTT
NA	TRBV7-7	TRBJ1-5	NA	CAVRQNQPQHF	TGTGCCGTGAGACAGAATCAGCCCCAGCATTTT
NA	TRBV10-3	TRBJ1-1	NA	CAISGSAPEAFF	TGTGCCATCAGTGGGTCTGCGCCTGAAGCTTTCTTT
NA	TRBV7-9	TRBJ2-7	NA	CASTNHRSSYEQYF	TGTGCCAGCACCAATCACAGGAGCTCCTACGAGCAGTACTTC
NA	TRBV27	TRBJ1-6	medium-sized	CASSLVRGGNSPLHF	TGTGCCAGCAGTTTGGTTAGAGGGGGTAATTCACCCCTCCACTTT
TRBD2	TRBV27	TRBJ2-1	NA	CASIGGLHEQFF	TGTGCCAGCATCGGGGGGTTGCATGAGCAGTTCTTC
NA	TRBV19	TRBJ2-5	NA	CASSIGGQLFPKETQYF	TGTGCCAGTAGTATAGGAGGACAGCTATTCCCAAAAGAGACCCAGTACTTC
TRBD1	TRBV27	TRBJ1-6	NA	CASSFNRGGDSPLHF	TGTGCCAGCAGTTTCAACCGAGGGGGCGATTCACCCCTCCACTTT
NA	TRBV5-6	TRBJ2-1	NA	CASSRNRDGYGEQFF	TGTGCCAGCAGCCGAAACAGGGACGGGTATGGTGAGCAGTTCTTC
NA	TRBV29-1	TRBJ2-3	NA	CSVATDTQYF	TGCAGCGTTGCTACAGATACGCAGTATTTT
TRBD1	TRBV5-4	TRBJ2-1	NA	CASSFGTGGNEQFF	TGTGCCAGCAGTTTCGGGACAGGGGGCAATGAGCAGTTCTTC
TRBD2	TRBV6-1	TRBJ2-1	once	CASSEISGAVNEQFF	TGTGCCAGCAGTGAGATTAGCGGGGCCGTCAATGAGCAGTTCTTC
NA	TRBV11-2	TRBJ1-6	once	CASSPVRGTSPLHF	TGTGCCAGCAGCCCCGTTAGGGGTACTTCACCCCTCCACTTT
NA	TRBV19	TRBJ2-6	NA	CASSILGDSGANVLTF	TGTGCCAGTAGTATTTTAGGGGATTCTGGGGCCAACGTCCTGACTTTC